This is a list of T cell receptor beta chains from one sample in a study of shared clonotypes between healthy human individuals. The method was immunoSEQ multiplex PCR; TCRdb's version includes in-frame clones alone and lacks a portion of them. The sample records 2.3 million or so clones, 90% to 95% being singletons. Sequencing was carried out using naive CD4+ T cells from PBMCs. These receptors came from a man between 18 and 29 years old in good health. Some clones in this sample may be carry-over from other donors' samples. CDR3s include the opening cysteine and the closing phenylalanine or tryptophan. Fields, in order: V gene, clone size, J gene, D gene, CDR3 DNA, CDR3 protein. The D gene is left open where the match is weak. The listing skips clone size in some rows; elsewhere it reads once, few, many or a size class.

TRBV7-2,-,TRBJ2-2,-,TGTGCCAGCAGCTATCGACCGGGGGTGAACACCGGGGAGCTGTTTTTT,CASSYRPGVNTGELFF
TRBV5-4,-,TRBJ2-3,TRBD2,TGTGCCAGCGCCTTGACTAGCGGCACAGATACGCAGTATTTT,CASALTSGTDTQYF
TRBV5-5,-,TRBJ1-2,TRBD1,TGTGCCAGCAGCCTAACCGGGACAGGGAGTCTCTATGGCTACACCTTC,CASSLTGTGSLYGYTF
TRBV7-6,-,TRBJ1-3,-,TGTGCCAGCAGCTTCACCGCACCTGGGGGGAATGGAAACACCATATATTTT,CASSFTAPGGNGNTIYF
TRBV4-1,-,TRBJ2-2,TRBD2,TGCGCCAGCAGCCAAACGGGACTAGCGGGAGGGCCAGTGCCCGGGGAGCTGTTTTTT,CASSQTGLAGGPVPGELFF
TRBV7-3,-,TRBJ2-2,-,TGTGCCAGCAGCTTATTTAGAAACACCGGGGAGCTGTTTTTT,CASSLFRNTGELFF
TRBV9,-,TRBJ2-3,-,TGTGCCAGCAGCCCTAGGGTAGGGAGCACAGATACGCAGTATTTT,CASSPRVGSTDTQYF
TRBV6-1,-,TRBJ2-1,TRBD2,TGTGCCAGCAGCGAACGGGTGGGACTAGCGCGCAATGAGCAGTTCTTC,CASSERVGLARNEQFF
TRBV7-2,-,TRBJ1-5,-,TGTGCCAGCAGCTTAGTTTTGGATAGTAGTCAGCCCCAGCATTTT,CASSLVLDSSQPQHF
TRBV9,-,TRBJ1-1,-,TGTGCCAGCAGCGTAGGCCAGATCGCTGAAGCTTTCTTT,CASSVGQIAEAFF
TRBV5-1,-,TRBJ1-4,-,TGCGCCAGCAGCTTTGGGCAGGTTCTTAATGAAAAACTGTTTTTT,CASSFGQVLNEKLFF
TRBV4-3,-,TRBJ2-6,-,TGCGCCAGCAGCCAAGATCGGGGCAGCCCTAGTGCTGGGGCCAACGTCCTGACTTTC,CASSQDRGSPSAGANVLTF
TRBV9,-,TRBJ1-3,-,TGTGCCAGCAGCGTGGACCCCCAGAACACCATATATTTT,CASSVDPQNTIYF
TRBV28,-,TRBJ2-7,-,TGTGCCAGCAGTTCCCCAGGCACCGAGCAGTACTTC,CASSSPGTEQYF
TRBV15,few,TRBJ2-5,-,TGTGCCACCAGCAGAGACAGGGGCCAAGAGACCCAGTACTTC,CATSRDRGQETQYF
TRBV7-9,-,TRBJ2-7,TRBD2,TGTGCCAGCAGCTTAGATGGGGTAGCGGGAGTCAACGAGCAGTACTTC,CASSLDGVAGVNEQYF
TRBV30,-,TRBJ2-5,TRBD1,TGTGCCTGGAGTCCCCGGGACAGGGGTGACCAAGAGACCCAGTACTTC,CAWSPRDRGDQETQYF
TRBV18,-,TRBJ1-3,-,TGTGCCAGCTCACCGGGAGGGGCGAAAGGAAACACCATATATTTT,CASSPGGAKGNTIYF
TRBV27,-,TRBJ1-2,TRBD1,TGTGCCAGCAGGAAGGACAGGTTAGCTAACTATGGCTACACCTTC,CASRKDRLANYGYTF
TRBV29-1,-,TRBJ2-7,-,TGCAGCGTTGAAGATGGCAAGGACGAGCAGTACTTC,CSVEDGKDEQYF
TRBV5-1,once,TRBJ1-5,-,TGCGCCAGCAGCTTGGCCCGGAAACAGGGACCGTATAGCAATCAGCCCCAGCATTTT,CASSLARKQGPYSNQPQHF
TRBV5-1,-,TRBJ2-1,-,TGCGCCAGCAGCTCCGGGACTTTGCCCCTAAATGAGCAGTTCTTC,CASSSGTLPLNEQFF
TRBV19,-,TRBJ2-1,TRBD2,TGTGCCAGTAGTCGACTAGCGGATAATGAGCAGTTCTTC,CASSRLADNEQFF
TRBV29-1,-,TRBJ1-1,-,TGCAGCGCGGGCCCAGGGCTTTCTGGGAACACTGAAGCTTTCTTT,CSAGPGLSGNTEAFF
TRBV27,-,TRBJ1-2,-,TGTGCCAGCAGTTCCCGGGACGGCTACGGGAGAGGCTACACCTTC,CASSSRDGYGRGYTF
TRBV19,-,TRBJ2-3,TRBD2,TGTGCCAGTAGTCCACTAGCGGCTTCCCCAGATACGCAGTATTTT,CASSPLAASPDTQYF
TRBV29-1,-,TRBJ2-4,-,TGCAGCGGTAGGGGAACAGCCAAAAACATTCAGTACTTC,CSGRGTAKNIQYF
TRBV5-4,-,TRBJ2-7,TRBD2,TGTGCCAGCAGCTCCAAACCGGGGGGCTACGAGCAGTACTTC,CASSSKPGGYEQYF
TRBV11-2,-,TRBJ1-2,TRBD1,TGTGCCAGCAGCTCAGGACAGGGCAGCGGCTACACCTTC,CASSSGQGSGYTF
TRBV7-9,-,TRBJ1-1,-,TGTGCCAGCAGCTCCGCCATCAGAGCTTTCTTT,CASSSAIRAFF
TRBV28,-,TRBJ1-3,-,TGTGCCAGCAGTTTCCAGGACCGGGTGGGAGGAAACACCATATATTTT,CASSFQDRVGGNTIYF
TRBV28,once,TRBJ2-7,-,TGTGCCAGCAGTGTGCCAGGGAGTTACGAGCAGTACTTC,CASSVPGSYEQYF
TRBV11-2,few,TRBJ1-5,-,TGTGCCAGCAGCTTAGTGGCGGATCAGCCCCAGCATTTT,CASSLVADQPQHF
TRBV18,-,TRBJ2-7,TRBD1,TGTGCCAGCTCATATACAGGGGGCCACGAGCAGTACTTC,CASSYTGGHEQYF
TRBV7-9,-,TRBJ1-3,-,TGTGCCAGCAGCTCCCCGGTCAGGACTGGAAACACCATATATTTT,CASSSPVRTGNTIYF
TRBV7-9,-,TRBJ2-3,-,TGTGCCAGCTCTCCCGACAGGCCCCGCACAGATACGCAGTATTTT,CASSPDRPRTDTQYF